Below, 12 T cell receptor beta chains from the same sample are listed, as sequenced in a study of shared clonotypes between healthy human individuals (dated by TCRdb to 2019 to 2021). CD8 naive samples consisted of CD45RO-negative cells that were positively selected for CCR7, yielding a CD45RA+CCR7+ population without TemRA cells. Library prep was done by the immunoSEQ multiplex PCR assay. In its TCRdb copy, this immuneACCESS table keeps in-frame sequences only and misses some clones. Where compared with another copy, unresolved V genes explain less than half of these, and the others have no known cause. Counted in this sample were about 2.2 million clones; just under 95% of them appeared once. Approximately 1.6% of the sample is taken by the ten largest. Material for sequencing was naive CD8+ T cells from PBMCs. Interpreted using the paper, the cell subset or site label stands for: CD45RA+CCR7+. These receptors were obtained from a man aged 18 to 35 in good health. Some clones in this sample may be carry-over from other donors' samples.

The chain uses TRBV11-2 and TRBJ2-3; 7 bases are a match to TRBD2. With V trimmed by 0 bases and J by 10 bases, 10 bases remained unmatched. The germline CDR1 and CDR2 sequences are SGHAT and FQNNGV. The length of the CDR3 is 15 residues. The CDR3 loop reads CASSLEGLAAVAQYF. CDR3 coding DNA: TGTGCCAGCAGCTTAGAAGGCCTAGCGGCGGTGGCGCAGTATTTT.

The chain recombines TRBV2 with TRBJ2-1, with D perhaps TRBD1 (6 bases). The CDR3 runs to 11 residues. Per the germline V gene, CDR1 is SNHLY and CDR2 is FYNNEI. The V and J ends lost 8 bases and 7 bases respectively, with 9 bases between them. The CDR3: CASLQGNEQFF. CDR3 sequence (DNA): TGTGCCAGCTTGCAGGGGAATGAGCAGTTCTTC.

V gene TRBV4-1 combines with J gene TRBJ1-2, with a weak D call TRBD1 (6 bases). Germline assignment: CDR1 MGHRA and CDR2 YSYEKL. With 0 bases removed from V and 2 bases from J, the gap between germline ends came to 16 bases. This CDR3 contains 17 residues. The CDR3 DNA reads as TGCGCCAGCAGCCAAGACCCCCCGACAGGAGAAAACTATGGCTACACCTTC. It yields the protein CASSQDPPTGENYGYTF.

The chain joins TRBV7-9 to TRBJ2-1; D is perhaps TRBD2 (5 bases). Trimming took 3 bases from V and 9 from J, leaving 6 bases between them. Germline CDR1 reads SEHNR; CDR2 reads FQNEAQ (reference sequence). The CDR3 sequence is 11 residues long. In DNA form, the CDR3 reads TGTGCCAGCAGCTTCGGGATTGAGCAGTTCTTC. Its translation: CASSFGIEQFF.

This clone was observed once. The rearrangement links TRBV7-9 to TRBJ2-3; 7 positions match TRBD1. Looked up from germline, CDR1 is SEHNR and CDR2 is FQNEAQ (reference sequence). CDR3 size: 16 residues. Trimming took 5 bases from V and 2 from J; bases not matched to a gene: 10. The CDR3 DNA is TGTGCCAGCAGCCCTAGACAGGGACGTTTCACAGATACGCAGTATTTT. Its translation: CASSPRQGRFTDTQYF.

CDR3 protein: CASSLASATNEKLFF. CDR3 in DNA: TGTGCCAGCAGCTTGGCCTCGGCAACTAATGAAAAACTGTTTTTT. V gene TRBV5-6 combines with J gene TRBJ1-4; D not certain. The CDR3 runs 15 residues. Germline CDR1 reads SGHDT; CDR2 reads YYEEEE. V shed 0 bases and J shed 0 bases, with 6 bases lying between them.

This chain uses TRBV9 with TRBJ2-7, with a tentative D call TRBD2 (6 bases). The CDR3 is 14 amino acids. Looked up from germline, CDR1 is SGDLS and CDR2 is YYNGEE. V lost 1 base, J lost 4 bases, and 12 bases lay in between. CDR3 sequence reads: CASSVSGDWYEQYF. The DNA for the CDR3 is TGTGCCAGCAGCGTATCGGGGGATTGGTACGAGCAGTACTTC. The full variable domain, rest sourced from reference TRBV9 and TRBJ2-7, is DSGVTQTPKHLITATGQRVTLRCSPRSGDLSVYWYQQSLDQGLQFLIQYYNGEERAKGNILERFSAQQFPDLHSELNLSSLELGDSALYFCASSVSGDWYEQYFGPGTRLTVT.

Note on this clone: Other DNA sequences in the sample encode the same CDR3. This sequence joins TRBV6-5 and TRBJ2-7; TRBD1 is a possible D gene (5 bases). V lost 0 bases and J 7 bases, leaving 10 bases between the germline ends. The germline gives CDR1 MNHEY, CDR2 SVGAGI. The CDR3 length is 13 residues. The CDR3 nucleotides are TGTGCCAGCAGTTACTCCCAGGGAAGGGAGCAGTACTTC. Translating it yields CASSYSQGREQYF.

The chain uses TRBV5-4 and TRBJ2-7; 15 bases are a match to TRBD2. Germline values: CDR1 SGHNT, CDR2 YYREEE (reference sequence). The CDR3 totals 19 residues. After removal of 3 bases from V and 0 bases from J, the junction contained 10 bases not matched to a gene. DNA of the CDR3: TGTGCCAGCAGCTCGTCAAGGGGGACTAGCGGGAGGAGCTCCTACGAGCAGTACTTC. Its translation is CASSSSRGTSGRSSYEQYF.

The chain employs TRBV27 and TRBJ2-1, with 9 positions matching TRBD1. CDR3 length: 15 amino acids. V dropped 6 bases and J dropped 5; count of bases not matched to a gene: 8. CDR1 and CDR2 (germline): MNHEY, SMNVEV (reference sequence). The CDR3 region is CASSAPGQGDNEQFF. CDR3 nucleotides: TGTGCCAGCAGCGCACCGGGACAGGGTGACAATGAGCAGTTCTTC.

V and J are TRBV6-1 and TRBJ2-1; perhaps TRBD1 as D (5 bases). Germline assignment: CDR1 MNHNS and CDR2 SASEGT. CDR3 length: 14 residues. V lost 8 bases and J 7 bases, leaving 18 bases between the germline ends. CDR3 DNA: TGTGCCAGCTCCGGCCCGACAGCGAGGAATGAGCAGTTCTTC. Translated: CASSGPTARNEQFF.

The chain links TRBV11-2 to TRBJ2-3; no firm D call. Trimming took 0 bases from V and 2 from J, leaving 6 bases between them. Germline V CDR1 and CDR2: SGHAT, FQNNGV. The CDR3 has 14 amino acids. This chain's CDR3 is CASSLDRFTDTQYF. The CDR3 coding sequence is TGTGCCAGCAGCTTAGATCGGTTCACAGATACGCAGTATTTT.